The T cell receptor (beta chain) under discussion was sequenced for a study of OX40 agonist ivuxolimab in advanced cancers. The overall study: An agonistic anti-OX40 (CD134) antibody, ivuxolimab, was used to treat the patients. A mean age of approximately 58 years, range roughly 23 to 85, was recorded, and roughly 80% were male.

This CDR3 contains 13 residues. The V and J ends lost 5 bases and 6 bases, in that order; junction bases with no gene match: 6. From germline, CDR1 is SGHTA and CDR2 FQGNSA. Blood specimens came from baseline, cycle 4 day 1, and cycle 7 day 1. Comments on this clone: No antigen is known for it.

Sequencing was performed with immunoSEQ multiplex PCR; in TCRdb, only in-frame clones are kept and a portion is missing. The sample records under 150,000 clones, approximately 92% being singletons. Study observations and caveats: Fewer expanded clones were found on average in CD4+ than in CD8+ T cells.

The sample in question was CD4+ or CD8+ T cells sorted from blood, obtained in a trial of the OX40 agonist ivuxolimab. V gene TRBV7-2 combines with J gene TRBJ1-2, with 7 positions matching TRBD1. The clonotype comes from an adult with an advanced solid tumor such as melanoma, head and neck, liver or kidney cancer. This CDR3 reads CASSPQGDHGYTF. The CDR3 DNA reads TGTGCCAGCAGCCCGCAGGGGGACCATGGCTACACCTTC.